These 9 T cell receptor beta chains were all obtained from the same sample, sequenced in a study of blood T cell repertoires in COVID-19. Only in-frame clones appear in the TCRdb table, and some are missing; sequencing was by immunoSEQ multiplex PCR. In the table there are about 310,000 clones, around nine tenths of which are singletons. The sample comprised PBMCs or T cells enriched from blood (not recorded which). Receptors were obtained from a woman in her twenties or thirties who had recovered from COVID-19.

The V gene is TRBV2, the J gene TRBJ1-2; TRBD1 agrees at 9 bases. CDR1 is SNHLY and CDR2 is FYNNEI in the germline V gene. The CDR3 loop spans 16 amino acids. V was clipped by 1 base and J by 4 bases; unmatched bases: 7. The CDR3 reads CASSEGEGQGRYGYTF. In DNA form, the CDR3 reads TGTGCCAGCAGTGAAGGGGAGGGACAGGGACGCTATGGCTACACCTTC.

This clone was counted between two and nine times. The V and J genes are TRBV10-3 and TRBJ2-5; TRBD1 matches 10 bases. The CDR3 sequence is 16 residues long. CDR1 and CDR2 (germline): ENHRY, SYGVKD. Losses at the gene ends were 6 bases for V and 2 bases for J; bases not matched to a gene: 9. For the CDR3, the DNA is TGTGCCATCAGAGACCGGGACAGGGGTTCTCAAGAGACCCAGTACTTC. Translating it yields CAIRDRDRGSQETQYF.

The gene calls are TRBV6-2 or TRBV6-3 and TRBJ1-2, with TRBD1 as a possible D gene (6 bases). Trimming took 6 bases from V and 2 from J, leaving 19 bases between them. Germline CDR1 MNHEY, CDR2 SVGEGT. The CDR3 covers 16 residues. CDR3 in DNA: TGTGCCAGCAGCCCTCGCGGGGGCGCAGAGAACTATGGCTACACCTTC. This translates into CASSPRGGAENYGYTF.

The chain recombines TRBV5-1 with TRBJ1-5; D may be TRBD1 (5 bases). The CDR3 runs to 15 residues. CDR1 SGHRS and CDR2 YFSETQ come from the germline V gene. Trimming took off 2 bases at V and 4 bases at J, with 13 bases between the two ends. The CDR3 protein is CASSLSGYGNQPQHF. CDR3 nucleotides: TGCGCCAGCAGCTTATCAGGGTATGGAAATCAGCCCCAGCATTTT.

This chain connects TRBV28 to TRBJ1-2; D is possibly TRBD1 (6 bases). The germline CDR1 and CDR2 sequences are MDHEN and SYDVKM. The germline V and J ends were trimmed by 3 bases and 2 bases, with 10 bases remaining between them. The CDR3 runs 14 residues. CDR3 loop: CASSFGTNNYGYTF. The CDR3 nucleotides read TGTGCCAGCAGTTTTGGGACAAACAACTATGGCTACACCTTC.

Turning to this clone: Within the sample, other DNA sequences also encode this same CDR3. The CDR3 DNA reads TGTGCCAGTAGTAGAGACAGGGACACCGGGGAGCTGTTTTTT. It encodes CASSRDRDTGELFF. V gene TRBV19 combines with J gene TRBJ2-2; 7 nucleotides align to TRBD1. The V and J ends lost 4 bases and 3 bases, in that order; junction bases with no gene match: 2. The CDR3 extends over 14 amino acids. Germline CDR1 is LNHDA and CDR2 is SQIVND (reference sequence).

The chain has TRBV7-3 and TRBJ1-5; D gene uncertain. There are 15 residues in the CDR3. Germline V gene data show CDR1 as SGHTA and CDR2 as FQGTGA. The germline V and J ends were trimmed by 2 bases and 2 bases, with 10 bases remaining between them. The CDR3 loop reads CASSLLATRNQPQHF. The CDR3 DNA is TGTGCCAGCAGCTTATTGGCAACACGCAATCAGCCCCAGCATTTT.

The J gene is TRBJ2-1, the V gene TRBV11-3; 10 nucleotides align to TRBD2. The CDR3 runs 15 residues. Germline assignment: CDR1 SGHNT and CDR2 YENEEA. V gave up 3 bases and J gave up 2 bases; unmatched junction bases: 1. The CDR3: CASSLSGRAYNEQFF. CDR3 sequence (DNA): TGTGCCAGCAGCTTGAGCGGGAGGGCCTACAATGAGCAGTTCTTC.

This clone was seen a handful of times. The CDR3 loop reads CASSQMDRTEQFF. The CDR3 DNA sequence: TGTGCCAGCAGCCAAATGGACAGGACTGAGCAGTTCTTC. The chain carries TRBV14 and TRBJ2-1; 7 bases fit TRBD1. The CDR3 sequence is 13 residues long. Germline-derived CDR1 and CDR2 are SGHDN and FVKESK. V was clipped by 2 bases and J by 9 bases; unmatched bases: 4.